Presented here are 12 T cell receptor beta chains from one specimen sequenced in a study of CD8+CD57+ T cells in acquired aplastic anemia. For CDR3 and TCR beta VDJ profiling, genomic DNA was the template used. A single record per CDR3 protein comes from TCRdb applying MiXCR to the reads. The data contain 130,000 or so distinct CDR3 sequences, 41% of them singletons. The sample comprised sorted CD4+, CD8+, or CD8+CD57+ T cells (not recorded which) from PBMCs. The origin of the receptors is a human donor in good health, serving as a control.

J is TRBJ1-4 and V is TRBV30, with unresolved D. Per germline, CDR1 GTSNPN and CDR2 SVGIG (reference sequence). The CDR3 covers 14 residues. V lost 0 bases and J 8 bases, leaving 13 bases between the germline ends. CDR3 sequence: CAWSVDLGYEKLFF. The CDR3 coding sequence is TGTGCCTGGAGTGTGGATCTTGGGTACGAAAAACTGTTTTTT. Using reference TRBV30 and TRBJ1-4 for the parts outside the CDR3, the full variable domain is SQTIHQWPATLVQPVGSPLSLECTVEGTSNPNLYWYRQAAGRGLQLLFYSVGIGQISSEVPQNLSASRPQDRQFILSSKKLLLSDSGFYLCAWSVDLGYEKLFFGSGTQLSVL.

This chain connects TRBV6-5 to TRBJ2-7; TRBD2 might be the D (7 bases). The J call may be wrong; the DNA end is better matched by TRBJ2-1. The CDR3 has 15 residues. Germline assignment: CDR1 MNHEY and CDR2 SVGAGI. This CDR3 reads CASSYSSEGGNEQFF. Here the CDR3 DNA reads TGTGCCAGCAGTTACTCCTCGGAGGGGGGGAATGAGCAGTTCTTC.

This clonotype came up many times. The V call is TRBV20-1, the J call TRBJ1-1, with D unclear. From germline, CDR1 is DFQATT and CDR2 SNEGSKA (reference sequence). The CDR3 loop spans 12 amino acids. The V end lost 5 bases, the J end lost 1 base, and 8 bases lay between the germline ends. The CDR3 protein is CSAGRTNTEAFF. DNA for the CDR3: TGCAGTGCTGGCCGGACGAACACTGAAGCTTTCTTT.

This clonotype came up many times. The rearrangement uses TRBV5-4 and TRBJ1-3, with unresolved D. The CDR3 contains 12 residues. Germline V gene sequence: CDR1 SGHNT, CDR2 YYREEE (reference sequence). Trimming left V 0 bases short and J 3 bases short, with 1 base between. CDR3 amino acids: CASSLDGNTIYF. The CDR3 region has the DNA TGTGCCAGCAGCTTGGATGGAAACACCATATATTTT.

This clonotype was seen at least ten times. The chain combines TRBV19 with TRBJ1-1; D may be TRBD1 (6 bases). The ends were cut back, 6 bases at V and 5 bases at J, with 19 bases in the middle. Germline V gene sequence: CDR1 LNHDA, CDR2 SQIVND (reference sequence). The CDR3 extends over 15 amino acids. In DNA, the CDR3 is TGTGCCAGTAGATTCATGGGGATGGGGGCAACTGAAGCTTTCTTT. Translating it yields CASRFMGMGATEAFF.

V and J are TRBV12-3 or TRBV12-4 and TRBJ2-1; TRBD2 aligns across 13 bases. J lost 7 bases, V lost 3 bases, and 18 bases had no gene match. The CDR3 spans 20 residues. The DNA for the CDR3 is TGTGCCAGCAGTTTCCCTCATGGACTAGCGGGAGTTCTTTACCGAAATGAGCAGTTCTTC. It encodes CASSFPHGLAGVLYRNEQFF.

This clonotype was counted many times. This chain joins TRBV12-3 or TRBV12-4 and TRBJ1-1; D might be TRBD1 (5 bases). V was cut by 4 bases and J by 8 bases, with 8 bases left in between. The CDR3 spans 11 residues. Here the CDR3 reads CASSSGSEAFF. The CDR3, as DNA: TGTGCCAGCAGTTCAGGGTCCGAAGCTTTCTTT.

This clonotype was found many times. The V call is TRBV6-5, the J call TRBJ2-5, with 8 nucleotides matching TRBD2. The germline CDR1 and CDR2 sequences are MNHEY and SVGAGI. V lost 2 bases and J lost 3; bases outside the gene matches: 8. The CDR3 covers 16 residues. The CDR3 nucleotides read TGTGCCAGCAGTTACACCGTCTCAGCGGGGGAAGAGACCCAGTACTTC. Translation: CASSYTVSAGEETQYF.

This clonotype was recorded many times. V usage is TRBV5-1 and J usage is TRBJ2-5; 9 positions agree with TRBD1. The CDR3 totals 14 residues. Germline V CDR1 and CDR2: SGHRS, YFSETQ. Losses at the gene ends were 3 bases for V and 5 bases for J; bases not matched to a gene: 5. DNA for the CDR3: TGCGCCAGCAGCTCCACAGGGGGCGAGGAGACCCAGTACTTC. Its translation is CASSSTGGEETQYF. The complete variable domain, with remaining parts taken from reference TRBV5-1 and TRBJ2-5, reads KAGVTQTPRYLIKTRGQQVTLSCSPISGHRSVSWYQQTPGQGLQFLFEYFSETQRNKGNFPGRFSGRQFSNSRSEMNVSTLELGDSALYLCASSSTGGEETQYFGPGTRLLVL.

In its sample, this clonotype was seen many times. DNA of the CDR3: TGCAGTGCTATACGGGGGCAGGGCGGGTTGCAGCCCCAGCATTTT. Translating gives CSAIRGQGGLQPQHF. The J gene is TRBJ1-5, the V gene TRBV20-1, with a tentative D call TRBD1 (6 bases). This CDR3 has 15 amino acids. Germline V gives CDR1 DFQATT, CDR2 SNEGSKA (reference sequence). V lost 4 bases, J lost 7 bases, and 20 bases lay in between.

J is TRBJ1-3 and V is TRBV6-5; D gene uncertain. CDR1 and CDR2 (germline): MNHEY, SVGAGI. V shed 2 bases and J shed 0 bases, with 14 bases lying between them. The CDR3 extends over 17 amino acids. The CDR3 DNA follows: TGTGCCAGCAGTTACCGCAATTCCCCAGGCTCTGGAAACACCATATATTTT. This translates into CASSYRNSPGSGNTIYF.

V usage is TRBV24-1 and J usage is TRBJ2-7; 13 nucleotides align to TRBD2. The CDR3 runs 16 residues. Germline loops: CDR1 KGHDR, CDR2 SFDVKD. With 4 bases clipped from V and 1 base from J, the junction kept 3 bases outside the gene matches. The CDR3 DNA reads TGTGCCACCAGTGACGCACTAGCGGGAGGGTCCTACGAGCAGTACTTC. Its translation: CATSDALAGGSYEQYF.